A single sample is the source of the 23 T cell receptor beta chains below, sequenced in a study of blood T cell repertoires in COVID-19. TCRdb's table, derived via immunoSEQ multiplex PCR, lists solely in-frame clones and lacks some. The table has around 250,000 clones, roughly 82% seen once. The material sequenced was peripheral blood. These receptors were collected from a woman of 80 years or more with COVID-19, enrolled during active disease.

V usage is TRBV19 and J usage is TRBJ1-2; D may be TRBD1 (5 bases). Trimming took 3 bases from V and 8 from J, leaving 16 bases between them. The CDR3 loop spans 14 amino acids. The germline V gene encodes CDR1 LNHDA and CDR2 SQIVND (reference sequence). The CDR3 DNA sequence: TGTGCCAGTAGTATGGCCAGGGCCCACCTAGGCTACACCTTC. Protein sequence: CASSMARAHLGYTF.

The gene calls are TRBV12-5 and TRBJ1-2; possibly TRBD1 for D (6 bases). The ends were cut back, 4 bases at V and 0 bases at J, with 9 bases in the middle. The length of the CDR3 is 14 residues. Germline loops: CDR1 LGHNT, CDR2 FRNRAP. As DNA, the CDR3 is TGTGCTAGTGGTTCCGGGACAACTAACTATGGCTACACCTTC. Amino acids: CASGSGTTNYGYTF.

The chain uses TRBV11-2 and TRBJ2-1, with TRBD2 identical over 9 bases. Germline CDR1 and CDR2: SGHAT and FQNNGV. CDR3 length equals 15 residues. Trimming took 4 bases from V and 1 from J; bases not matched to a gene: 2. The CDR3 sequence is CASSWAGGSYNEQFF. CDR3 sequence (DNA): TGTGCCAGCAGCTGGGCGGGGGGGTCCTACAATGAGCAGTTCTTC.

J is TRBJ1-6 and V is TRBV7-2; no definite D call. Between the trimmed V and J ends, which lost 5 bases and 7 bases, there was a span of 18 bases. Germline CDR1 and CDR2: SGHTA and FQGNSA. This CDR3 region has 16 residues. The CDR3 loop is CASSVTARSPNSPLHF. CDR3 DNA sequence: TGTGCCAGCAGCGTTACGGCGAGGAGTCCGAATTCACCCCTCCACTTT.

CDR3 sequence: CASSTETNMGNSPLHF. The CDR3 DNA follows: TGTGCCAGCAGCACTGAGACAAACATGGGTAATTCACCCCTCCACTTT. The chain has TRBV7-2 and TRBJ1-6; D call uncertain. Germline V gives CDR1 SGHTA, CDR2 FQGNSA. V lost 5 bases and J 6 bases, leaving 17 bases between the germline ends. The CDR3 sequence is 16 residues long. Complete variable domain (other parts from reference TRBV7-2 and TRBJ1-6): GAGVSQSPSNKVTEKGKDVELRCDPISGHTALYWYRQSLGQGLEFLIYFQGNSAPDKSGLPSDRFSAERTGGSVSTLTIQRTQQEDSAVYLCASSTETNMGNSPLHFGNGTRLTVT.

The V gene is TRBV13, the J gene TRBJ1-1, with D unresolved. The V end was cut by 5 bases, the J end by 5 bases, with 9 bases between. The CDR3 length is 12 residues. CDR1 and CDR2 from the germline V gene are PRHDT and FYEKMQ (reference sequence). CDR3 amino acids: CASSLRRTEAFF. In nucleotides, the CDR3 is TGTGCCAGCAGCCTAAGGAGGACTGAAGCTTTCTTT.

This chain links TRBV11-2 with TRBJ2-1; 11 bases fit TRBD2. V lost 7 bases to trimming and J lost 0 bases; unmatched junction nucleotides: 8. This CDR3 comprises 17 residues. Germline V CDR1 and CDR2: SGHAT, FQNNGV. The CDR3 DNA is TGTGCCAGCACCCAGTCTAGCGGGGGGCCCTCCTACAATGAGCAGTTCTTC. Its translation: CASTQSSGGPSYNEQFF.

This sequence joins TRBV10-3 and TRBJ2-7; 10 positions agree with TRBD1. CDR3 size: 13 residues. J gave up 4 bases and V 7 bases, and 4 bases lay outside the gene matches. Germline V gives CDR1 ENHRY, CDR2 SYGVKD. CDR3 DNA: TGTGCCATCAAACTGGGACAGGGGTACGAGCAGTACTTC. Translating gives CAIKLGQGYEQYF.

This clone was counted a single time. The chain uses TRBV6-5 and TRBJ1-4; D not resolved. This CDR3 is 15 amino acids long. From germline, CDR1 is MNHEY and CDR2 SVGAGI. The germline V and J ends were trimmed by 4 bases and 1 base, with 10 bases remaining between them. This CDR3 reads CASSSGLLTNEKLFF. Written as DNA, the CDR3 is TGTGCCAGCAGTTCGGGTCTCCTAACTAATGAAAAACTGTTTTTT.

This clone was seen a single time. The chain is built from TRBV19 and TRBJ1-1, with a possible D match to TRBD1 (5 bases). Germline loops: CDR1 LNHDA, CDR2 SQIVND (reference sequence). The CDR3 covers 16 residues. Trimming removed 5 bases at V and 0 bases at J, with 16 bases between. The CDR3 nucleotides read TGTGCCAGTAGTCCCGACTCCGCAGGGTTGAACACTGAAGCTTTCTTT. Translating it yields CASSPDSAGLNTEAFF.

The DNA of the CDR3 is TGTGCCAGCAGTGACTCGGATACGCAGTATTTT. It codes for CASSDSDTQYF. This sequence joins TRBV12-3 or TRBV12-4 and TRBJ2-3; D gene uncertain. Trimming took off 5 bases at V and 6 bases at J, with 6 bases between the two ends. CDR3 length equals 11 residues.

This clone was detected a few times. This sequence joins TRBV30 and TRBJ2-6, with TRBD1 identical over 8 bases. With 1 base clipped from V and 0 bases from J, the junction kept 8 bases outside the gene matches. This CDR3 is built from 18 residues. Germline assignment: CDR1 GTSNPN and CDR2 SVGIG (reference sequence). The CDR3 here is CAWSGRTGTNSGANVLTF. DNA for the CDR3: TGTGCCTGGAGTGGGCGGACAGGGACCAACTCTGGGGCCAACGTCCTGACTTTC.

This clone turned up a few times. This sequence joins TRBV5-1 and TRBJ1-4, with TRBD1 as a possible D gene (5 bases). Deletions cut 3 bases from V and 5 bases from J, with 20 bases between. Germline V gives CDR1 SGHRS, CDR2 YFSETQ. The CDR3 is 17 amino acids. CDR3 loop: CASSWDFEGGGNEKLFF. CDR3 nucleotides: TGCGCCAGCAGCTGGGACTTCGAGGGAGGCGGCAATGAAAAACTGTTTTTT.

This rearrangement joins TRBV28 to TRBJ2-5, with D tentatively TRBD2 (5 bases). The CDR3 covers 14 residues. Trimming removed 9 bases at V and 4 bases at J, with 18 bases between. CDR1 and CDR2 from the germline V gene are MDHEN and SYDVKM. CDR3 protein: CASRAGGKGETQYF. Written as DNA, the CDR3 is TGTGCCAGTAGAGCAGGAGGTAAGGGAGAGACCCAGTACTTC.

A word on this clone: The sample contains more than one DNA sequence encoding this CDR3. V usage is TRBV3-1 (or the pseudogene TRBV3-2) and J usage is TRBJ1-5; D perhaps matches TRBD1 (6 bases). The V and J ends lost 2 bases and 4 bases respectively, with 9 bases between them. Germline CDR1 and CDR2: LGHDT and YNNKEL (reference sequence). CDR3 length: 14 amino acids. The chain's CDR3 is CASSQLGGNQPQHF. As DNA, the CDR3 is TGTGCCAGCAGCCAATTAGGGGGTAATCAGCCCCAGCATTTT.

The rearrangement joins TRBV28 to TRBJ1-2; tentative D call: TRBD1 (6 bases). This CDR3 region has 15 residues. The germline V gene has CDR1 MDHEN and CDR2 SYDVKM. V was clipped by 4 bases and J by 4 bases, with 16 bases between them. The CDR3 reads CASSSRDNHLYGYTF. The DNA of the CDR3 is TGTGCCAGCAGTTCCCGGGACAACCACCTCTATGGCTACACCTTC.

The J gene is TRBJ1-1, the V gene TRBV15; D might be TRBD1 (5 bases). Germline values: CDR1 LNHNV, CDR2 YYDKDF (reference sequence). The germline V and J ends were trimmed by 4 bases and 2 bases, with 11 bases remaining between them. This CDR3 has 14 amino acids. CDR3 coding DNA: TGTGCCACCAGCAAGAGACAGAGAAACACTGAAGCTTTCTTT. Amino acid sequence: CATSKRQRNTEAFF.

DNA of the CDR3: TGCGCCAGCAGCTTTGGCGGGACAGCCTCTCAGTACGAGCAGTACTTC. Its protein is CASSFGGTASQYEQYF. V is TRBV5-1 and J is TRBJ2-7, with D perhaps matching TRBD1 (7 bases). The CDR3 has 16 residues. Per germline, CDR1 SGHRS and CDR2 YFSETQ. Trimming removed 2 bases from V and 4 bases from J, with 19 bases in between.

CDR3 amino acids: CASSQGTGAYNQPQHF. CDR3 DNA sequence: TGTGCCAGCAGCCAAGGAACAGGGGCCTACAATCAGCCCCAGCATTTT. The gene calls are TRBV16 and TRBJ1-5; 7 bases align to TRBD1. The CDR3 sequence is 16 residues long. CDR1 is KGHSY, CDR2 FQNENV, per germline. The V segment lost 2 bases and the J segment 3 bases; nucleotides outside the gene matches: 7.

V is TRBV3-1 (or the pseudogene TRBV3-2) and J is TRBJ2-2, with no clear D. The CDR3 length is 15 residues. Between the trimmed V and J ends, which lost 2 bases and 8 bases, there was a span of 15 bases. CDR1 LGHDT and CDR2 YNNKEL come from the germline V gene (reference sequence). CDR3 region: CASSQSTLVQGELFF. In nucleotides, the CDR3 is TGTGCCAGCAGCCAATCGACTTTGGTGCAGGGGGAGCTGTTTTTT.

V usage is TRBV6-1 and J usage is TRBJ1-1; tentatively, D is TRBD1 (5 bases). CDR3 size: 14 residues. The V and J ends lost 4 bases and 2 bases respectively, with 11 bases between them. Germline V gene data show CDR1 as MNHNS and CDR2 as SASEGT. CDR3 loop: CASSALGGNTEAFF. For the CDR3, the DNA is TGTGCCAGCAGTGCACTCGGGGGTAACACTGAAGCTTTCTTT.

The chain is built from TRBV5-5 and TRBJ1-1, with 7 bases that match TRBD1. The CDR3 contains 15 residues. V shed 0 bases and J 6 bases; nucleotides not matched to a gene: 8. CDR1 and CDR2 from the germline V gene are SGHKS and YYEKEE (reference sequence). DNA of the CDR3: TGTGCCAGCAGCTTGGCCGCGACAGGGTTTGCTGAAGCTTTCTTT. It is translated as CASSLAATGFAEAFF.

The chain joins TRBV7-2 to TRBJ2-5; 9 bases are shared with TRBD2. The CDR3 has 15 residues. Germline CDR1 is SGHTA and CDR2 is FQGNSA. V lost 2 bases, J lost 4 bases, and 5 bases stayed unmatched. CDR3 DNA: TGTGCCAGCAGCTTATCGTCACTAGCGGGAGAGACCCAGTACTTC. This gives the protein CASSLSSLAGETQYF. Full variable domain (remainder filled in from reference TRBV7-2 and TRBJ2-5): GAGVSQSPSNKVTEKGKDVELRCDPISGHTALYWYRQSLGQGLEFLIYFQGNSAPDKSGLPSDRFSAERTGGSVSTLTIQRTQQEDSAVYLCASSLSSLAGETQYFGPGTRLLVL.